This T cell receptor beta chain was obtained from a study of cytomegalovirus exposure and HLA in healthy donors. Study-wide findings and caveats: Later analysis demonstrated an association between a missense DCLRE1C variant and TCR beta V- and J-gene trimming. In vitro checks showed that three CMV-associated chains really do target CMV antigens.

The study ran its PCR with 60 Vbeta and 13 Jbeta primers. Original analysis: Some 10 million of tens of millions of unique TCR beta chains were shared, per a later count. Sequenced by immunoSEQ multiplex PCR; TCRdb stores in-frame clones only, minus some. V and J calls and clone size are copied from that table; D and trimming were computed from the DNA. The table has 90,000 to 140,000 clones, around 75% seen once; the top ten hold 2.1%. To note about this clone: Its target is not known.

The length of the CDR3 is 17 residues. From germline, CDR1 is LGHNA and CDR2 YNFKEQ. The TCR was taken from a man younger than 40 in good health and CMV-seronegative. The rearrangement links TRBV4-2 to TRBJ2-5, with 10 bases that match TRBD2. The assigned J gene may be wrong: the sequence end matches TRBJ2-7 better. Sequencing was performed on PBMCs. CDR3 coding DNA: TGTGCCAGCAGCCAAGATTGGTCTAGCGGGAGAAAGGACGAGCAGTACTTC. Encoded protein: CASSQDWSSGRKDEQYF.